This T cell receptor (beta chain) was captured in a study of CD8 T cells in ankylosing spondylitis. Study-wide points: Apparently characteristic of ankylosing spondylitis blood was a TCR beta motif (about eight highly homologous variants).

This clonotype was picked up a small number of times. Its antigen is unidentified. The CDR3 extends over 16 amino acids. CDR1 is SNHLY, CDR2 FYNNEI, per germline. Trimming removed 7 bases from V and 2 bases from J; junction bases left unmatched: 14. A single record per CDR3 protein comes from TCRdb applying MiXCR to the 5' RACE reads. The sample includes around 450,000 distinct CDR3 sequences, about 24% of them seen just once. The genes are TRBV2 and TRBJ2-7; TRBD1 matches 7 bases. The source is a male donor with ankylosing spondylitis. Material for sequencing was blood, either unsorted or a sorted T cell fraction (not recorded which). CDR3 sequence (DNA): TGTGCCAGCAAATCAGGGGGTTGGGGGACAGCCTACGAGCAGTACTTC. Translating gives CASKSGGWGTAYEQYF.